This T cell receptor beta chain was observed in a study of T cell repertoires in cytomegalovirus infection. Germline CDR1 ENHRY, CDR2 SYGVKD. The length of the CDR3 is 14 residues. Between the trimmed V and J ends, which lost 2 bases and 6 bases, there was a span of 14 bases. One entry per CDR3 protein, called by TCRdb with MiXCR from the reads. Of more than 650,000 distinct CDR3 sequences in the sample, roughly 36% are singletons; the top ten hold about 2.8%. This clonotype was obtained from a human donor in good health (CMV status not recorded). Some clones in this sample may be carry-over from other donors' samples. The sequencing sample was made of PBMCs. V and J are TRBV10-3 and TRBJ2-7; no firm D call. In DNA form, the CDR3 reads TGTGCCATCAGTGAGCCCGACGCCTCCGGCGAGCAGTACTTC. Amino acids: CAISEPDASGEQYF.